This T cell receptor beta chain was sequenced during a study of T cell repertoires in cytomegalovirus infection. At the level of the study: As its CMV epitopes, the study selected recently identified HLA-C-restricted and well-studied HLA-B-restricted targets. From public TCR beta signatures came an indication of both CMV infection and matching HLA type.

Comment on this clonotype: No antigen is known for it.

Study conclusions and caveats: Dominant in the ex vivo response were TCR beta clonotypes restricted by HLA-C and specific for CMV. People with CMV and the relevant HLA were identified by cumulative public TCR beta family frequency.

V lost 5 bases to trimming and J lost 6 bases, with 11 bases between them. Germline assignment: CDR1 MGHDK and CDR2 SYGVNS. The CDR3 runs 13 residues. TCRdb re-analysed the reads in MiXCR, keeping a single row per CDR3 protein. The sample lists some 940,000 distinct CDR3 sequences, approximately 32% occurring once. The specimen was cultured CD8+ T cells from PBMCs, collected from culture after CMV antigen stimulation. The gene calls are TRBV25-1 and TRBJ2-1; no definite D call. This TCR came from a human donor in good health (CMV status not recorded). Some clones in this sample may be carry-over from other donors' samples. This CDR3 is CASSSPPFNEQFF. CDR3 nucleotide sequence: TGTGCCAGCAGTTCCCCCCCCTTCAATGAGCAGTTCTTC. Full variable domain (missing parts from reference TRBV25-1 and TRBJ2-1): EADIYQTPRYLVIGTGKKITLECSQTMGHDKMYWYQQDPGMELHLIHYSYGVNSTEKGDLSSESTVSRIRTEHFPLTLESARPSHTSQYLCASSSPPFNEQFFGPGTRLTVL.